This T cell receptor (beta chain) was sequenced in a study of cytomegalovirus exposure and HLA in healthy donors (dated by TCRdb to the late 2010s). Regarding the complete study: According to an earlier analysis of around 600 of the donors, about 190 million T cells yielded 90 million to 130 million unique TCR beta sequences and about 300 Gb of sequence data. An early release covering just under 650 HLA-typed donors comprised about 320 gigabases of sequencing data and 85 million or so unique TCR sequences. A later genetic analysis took genome-wide SNP genotypes for about three fifths of the roughly 670 donors and used that subset as a discovery cohort. Typing coverage varied by locus: 629-630 donors for A, B, C, DRB1 and DQB1; approximately 500 for DQA1; more than 600 for DPA1; around 450 for DPB1. Donor age, sex, ethnicity and CMV serostatus were compiled together with the repertoire data. High-throughput TCR immunosequencing, statistical association of individual TCRs with disease status, and machine learning were combined to predict cytomegalovirus infection status. Across some 400 genotyped donors of the cohort, an average of roughly 230,000 unique TCR beta nucleotide sequences per donor were sequenced, and 15% to 20% of those sequences were non-productive. Class I and class II HLA loci were covered by the typing at four-digit resolution. All discovery cohort repertoires had been generated using a single sequencing platform. To decide whether each TCR beta V gene segment behaved as functional or pseudogenic, an earlier analysis of over 500 of the donors relied on high-throughput TCR beta sequencing. The study aimed to test whether cataloging public T cell receptors could reveal signatures of past pathogen exposure. The genetic ancestry cluster associated with self-reported Caucasian donors included 70% to 85% of the roughly 400 genotyped donors. To study patterns of TCR occurrence, a later analysis re-analyzed previously published TCR beta repertoires from 666 donors and added high-resolution HLA genotyping. Using immunosequencing, the study profiled T cell repertoires from about 650 subjects and related those repertoires to cytomegalovirus serostatus. In addition to the first cohort of approximately 670 subjects, a separate validation cohort of over 90 different subjects was used. About 5 DR-DQ haplotypes were handled as single units for association and clustering, since linkage in the cohort was strong. The later analysis used no new phenotypic data to find candidate immune exposures, relying instead on TCR beta sequences and their occurrence across donors.

The research as a whole found: Most TCR sequences were seen in very few donors, while some public TCRs were found in many individuals. Because HLA typing was unavailable for some donors at each locus, only the typed subset was used in association tests. The only immune exposure information available for the cohort was CMV serostatus. A later genetic analysis reported fewer N-insertions in productive TCRs among donors in an Asian-associated ancestry cluster than the roughly 700-donor mean. Because the 87-base-pair reads could not distinguish some IMGT-functional V segments, including TRBV6-2 and TRBV6-3, those segments were excluded. The classifier was reported to diagnose cytomegalovirus status with high specificity and sensitivity in both the original and validation cohorts. Correlated functional status among segregating V segments might be attributable to linkage disequilibrium, but an unknown experimental factor could not be ruled out. In a later analysis, HLA-associated TCR beta chains were found to be more clonally expanded and to have lower generation probabilities than equally common non-associated chains. A further reported finding was that TCR beta sequences accurately predicted the HLA-A and HLA-B alleles for most subjects in the first cohort. A later genetic analysis associated a missense DCLRE1C variant with V-gene and J-gene trimming of TCR beta chains, and an independent cohort replicated the association. In an earlier analysis of 500 to 650 of the donors, most TCR beta V segments appeared in productive rearrangements about 87% or about 30% of the time, broadly matching IMGT annotations. A total of roughly 160 TCR beta chains were listed by the study as associated with cytomegalovirus. A later analysis reported that several top co-occurrence clusters appeared linked to parvovirus B19, influenza, CMV and Epstein-Barr virus. In a later analysis, some 18,000 TCR beta sequences were associated with specific HLA alleles at a false discovery rate of 0.05. The authors suggested that the approach could potentially be generalized to other disease states and immunological phenotypes. When HLA alleles, especially DR and DQ, strongly co-occurred, attributing TCR associations to individual alleles was difficult. A cluster of highly shared sequence variants was judged likely to be a technical artifact of the sequencing pipeline. Only TCR beta chains were sequenced in this cohort, and the absence of alpha or paired-chain data limited detectable features. According to a later analysis, TCR association rates differed among HLA loci, with DRB1 alleles showing the most associated TCRs and HLA-C alleles showing the fewest. A later analysis found that most CMV-associated TCR beta chains appeared HLA-restricted, with HLA associations seemingly driven largely by CMV exposure. Sequencing depth was assumed to be roughly uniform across donors in the presence/absence analyses, though that assumption may not hold. The earlier analysis of some 540 of the donors excluded some 16 rarely observed V segments, including chromosome 9 orphons, because counts were too low. In vitro tests confirmed that a few of the cytomegalovirus-associated TCR beta chains recognize cytomegalovirus antigens.

The cohort was made up of 500 to 850 healthy bone marrow donors. All cohort members were sampled while nominally healthy, although unrecorded immune exposures were likely present. The donor was CMV seronegative and was included in the group of approximately 350 seronegative cohort members. Every donor gave a peripheral blood sample, and the peripheral blood mononuclear cells from that sample were used for TCR beta sequencing. The Qiagen DNeasy Blood Extraction Kit was used to extract genomic DNA from the blood cell samples. The library relied on the immunoSEQ multiplex PCR assay. The multiplex PCR relied on a mix of 60 forward primers for TCR Vbeta segments and 13 reverse primers for TCR Jbeta segments. Amplification of the CDR3 region of rearranged TCR beta genes was performed with a multiplex PCR assay on genomic DNA. Amplified TCR beta libraries were sequenced as 87-base-pair reads on the Illumina HiSeq System. The authors' analysis ran thus. Across the 500 to 750 repertoires, a later analysis counted some 81 million unique TCR beta chains, roughly 11 million of which were shared by at least two donors. To remove PCR and sequencing errors, raw reads were error-corrected and collapsed into unique sequences using a nearest-neighbor algorithm that merged closely related sequences. CDR3 sequences were aligned to IMGT reference sequences to assign V, D and J gene segments. Each retained sequence needed at least a six-nucleotide match to both a V gene segment and a J gene segment. A rearrangement was called productive if the CDR3 had no stop codons and remained in frame with V and J, and every other rearrangement was called non-productive. Following IMGT convention, CDR3 was defined as the stretch from the second conserved V-encoded cysteine to the conserved J-encoded phenylalanine. The earlier analysis of some 540 of the donors excluded any sequence lacking an unambiguous match to a single V gene segment. An earlier analysis of several hundred of the donors called V segments functional above 56.7% productive rearrangements and segregating when the between-donor standard deviation exceeded 5%. A statistical classification framework was built for diagnosing cytomegalovirus status from the catalog of TCR beta chain sequences. V and J gene assignment, in a later analysis, came from comparing TCR nucleotide sequences with IMGT/GENE-DB human TR gene sequences. Using the TCRdist pipeline, a later analysis assigned CDR3 sequences along with most-parsimonious VDJ recombination scenarios. In a later analysis, every TCR beta chain was defined by the combination of its CDR3 amino acid sequence and its V-gene family, and reads without a unique V-gene family were dropped. As a way to deal with suspected cross-contamination and a sequencing artifact, a later analysis dropped over 550 nucleotide sequences that were highly shared and had low generation probability. In a later analysis, a clonal expansion index was calculated for each public chain from normalized within-repertoire ranks of inferred template counts. In a later analysis, generation probabilities were computed with a VDJ recombination model fitted to out-of-frame rearrangements, and the resulting probabilities were checked against IGoR. In a later analysis, hypergeometric tests were used to score TCR-TCR, TCR-HLA and TCR-CMV co-occurrence, with a repertoire-size bias correction applied to TCR pairs. False discovery rates were estimated in a later analysis by permuting HLA or CMV assignments 20 times. In a later analysis, co-occurring TCRs were grouped using DBSCAN, and TCRdist sequence similarity was added for clustering within HLA-allele-positive subsets. Repertoires with fewer than 30,000 or more than 120,000 public chains were left out of co-occurrence clustering, as were roughly five repertoires with anomalous nucleotide sharing. Sourced from immuneACCESS, this table was stored by TCRdb with only in-frame sequences that have V and J called. A share of the clones is absent; for the studies checked, an unresolved V gene accounts for under half, and the remainder has no known explanation. V and J calls and clone size are given by that table; D and trimming were obtained from the DNA. The sample table records over 150,000 clones; roughly four fifths of these occur just once. The ten top clones hold about 4.9% of the sample.

Regarding this clone: Its antigen is not yet known. No base qualities exist here, and no much larger clone lies one base off it.

The CDR3 spans 16 residues, from the cysteine through the phenylalanine. The retained sequence is limited to the CDR3, 48 bases, with the frame set at the first base. CDR1 and CDR2, per the germline V gene, are SGHTA and FQGNSA. Germline trimming amounts to 2 bases on V and 9 bases on J, with 13 as the count of junction bases outside the gene matches. This TCR was sampled from a man younger than 35 in good health and CMV-seronegative. Material for sequencing was PBMCs. The receptor chain draws on TRBV7-2 and TRBJ2-3, and TRBD2 matches 8 of the central bases. At the DNA level, the sequence is TGTGCCAGCAGCTTAAAGGGAGCGGGAGTCAGAAGAACGCAGTATTTT. It codes for CASSLKGAGVRRTQYF.